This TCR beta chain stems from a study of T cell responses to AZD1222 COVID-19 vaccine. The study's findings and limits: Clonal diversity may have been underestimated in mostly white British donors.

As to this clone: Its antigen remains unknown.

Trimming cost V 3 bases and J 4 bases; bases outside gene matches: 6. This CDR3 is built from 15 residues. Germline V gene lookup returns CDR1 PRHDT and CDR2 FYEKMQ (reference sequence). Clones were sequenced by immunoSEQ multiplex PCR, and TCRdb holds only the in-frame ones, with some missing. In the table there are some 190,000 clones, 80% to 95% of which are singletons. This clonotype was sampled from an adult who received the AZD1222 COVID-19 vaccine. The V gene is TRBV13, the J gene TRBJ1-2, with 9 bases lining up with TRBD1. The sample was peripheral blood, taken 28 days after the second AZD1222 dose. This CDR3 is CASSLGQGGGYGYTF. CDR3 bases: TGTGCCAGCAGCTTGGGACAGGGAGGGGGCTATGGCTACACCTTC.